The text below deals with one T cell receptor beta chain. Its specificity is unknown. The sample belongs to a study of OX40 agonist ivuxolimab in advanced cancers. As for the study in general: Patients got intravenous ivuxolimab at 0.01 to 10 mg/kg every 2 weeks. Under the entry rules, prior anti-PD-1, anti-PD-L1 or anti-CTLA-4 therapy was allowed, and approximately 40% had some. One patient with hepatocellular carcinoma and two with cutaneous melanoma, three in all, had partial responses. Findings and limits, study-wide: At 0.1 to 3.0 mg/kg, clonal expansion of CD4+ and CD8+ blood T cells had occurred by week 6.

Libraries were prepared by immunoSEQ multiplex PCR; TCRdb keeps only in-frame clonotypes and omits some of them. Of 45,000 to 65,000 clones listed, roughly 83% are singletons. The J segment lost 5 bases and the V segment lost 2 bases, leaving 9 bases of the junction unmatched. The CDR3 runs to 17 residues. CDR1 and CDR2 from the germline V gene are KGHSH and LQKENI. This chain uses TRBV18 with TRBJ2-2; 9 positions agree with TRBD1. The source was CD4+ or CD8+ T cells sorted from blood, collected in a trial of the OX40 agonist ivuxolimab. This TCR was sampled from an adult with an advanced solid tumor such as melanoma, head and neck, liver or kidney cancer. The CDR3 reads CASSPTIPGTGTGELFF. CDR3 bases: TGTGCCAGCTCACCAACAATTCCCGGGACAGGGACCGGGGAGCTGTTTTTT.